This T cell receptor (beta chain) was documented in a study of cytomegalovirus exposure and HLA in healthy donors. Regarding the study as a whole: HLA restriction was apparent for most CMV-associated TCR beta chains in a later analysis.

With 60 Vbeta and 13 Jbeta primers, the PCR was carried out. Libraries were prepared by immunoSEQ multiplex PCR; TCRdb keeps only in-frame clonotypes and omits some of them. The profile covers about 94,000 clones, with around 69% appearing a single time and around 4% taken by the ten largest. The CDR3 spans 15 residues. V was shortened by 3 bases and J by 5 bases, with 15 bases between the two germline ends. Germline V gene lookup returns CDR1 LNHDA and CDR2 SQIVND (reference sequence). This clone was seen only a few times. No antigen is known for it. Input material: PBMCs. This TCR came from a man between 25 and 39 years old in good health and CMV-seronegative. The chain links TRBV19 to TRBJ2-3; D might be TRBD2 (6 bases). CDR3 sequence reads: CASSISGLKQDTQYF. CDR3 in DNA: TGTGCCAGTAGTATTTCCGGACTAAAGCAAGATACGCAGTATTTT.